This TCR beta chain was captured by sequencing in a study of CD8+CD57+ T cells in acquired aplastic anemia. Turning to the study itself: Sorted CD4+ and CD8+ cell DNA averaged roughly 3.2 ug.

CDR3 and TCR beta VDJ profiling relied on a genomic DNA template. TCRdb re-called the reads with MiXCR, one entry per CDR3 protein. The sample comprises about 190,000 distinct CDR3 sequences, less than 70% of which are singletons, and approximately 15% rests with the top ten. Between the trimmed V and J ends, which lost 4 bases and 8 bases, there was a span of 16 bases. Germline loops: CDR1 SGDLS, CDR2 YYNGEE. This CDR3 comprises 15 residues. The source is a human donor in good health, serving as a control. Sequenced material: sorted CD4+, CD8+, or CD8+CD57+ T cells (not recorded which) from PBMCs. V and J are TRBV9 and TRBJ1-6; D possibly corresponds to TRBD1 (6 bases). The CDR3 sequence is CASSFQGRRDSPLHF. The DNA for the CDR3 is TGTGCCAGCAGCTTCCAGGGGAGACGGGATTCACCCCTCCACTTT.